The rows below give T cell receptor beta chains drawn from one sample of a study of response to subunit inactivated influenza vaccine. A single record per CDR3 protein comes from TCRdb applying MiXCR to the RT-PCR reads. The sample comprises about 620,000 distinct CDR3 sequences, approximately 12% of which are singletons, and around 9.6% rests with the top ten. Specimen: PBMCs from blood, collected on the day of vaccination. These receptors were collected from a man aged 50-59 years who received an inactivated influenza vaccine. CDR3s include the opening cysteine and the closing phenylalanine or tryptophan. The D gene is left open where the match is weak. Expanded clones get a size class; other rows say once, few or many, or leave the size out.

V	size	J	length	D	CDR3	DNA
TRBV4-2	many	TRBJ2-1	13	TRBD2	CASSPKTSGRRFF	TGTGCCAGCAGCCCAAAGACTAGCGGGAGGAGGTTCTTC
TRBV3-1	few	TRBJ2-7	14	NA	CASSSGTASSEQYF	TGTGCCAGCAGCTCCGGGACGGCCTCCTCCGAGCAGTACTTC
TRBV9	NA	TRBJ2-2	15	NA	CASSVEGPGTGELFF	TGTGCCAGCAGCGTCGAGGGGCCGGGCACCGGGGAGCTGTTTTTT
TRBV27	NA	TRBJ2-7	15	TRBD1	CASSWVGDRVNEQYF	TGTGCCAGCAGTTGGGTGGGGGACAGGGTCAACGAGCAGTACTTC
TRBV2	NA	TRBJ2-5	14	NA	CASSYRNPPETQYF	TGTGCCAGCAGTTACAGGAACCCCCCAGAGACCCAGTACTTC
TRBV12-3/TRBV12-4	NA	TRBJ1-1	14	NA	CASMRISRNTEAFF	TGTGCCAGCATGAGGATCTCCAGGAACACTGAAGCTTTCTTT
TRBV29-1	many	TRBJ2-3	13	NA	CSVEDSGLLGLYF	TGCAGCGTTGAAGACTCGGGACTTCTCGGACTATATTTT
TRBV7-9	few	TRBJ1-6	12	TRBD1	CASSGGQPPLHF	TGTGCCAGCAGCGGGGGACAGCCTCCGCTCCACTTT
TRBV7-9	NA	TRBJ1-2	16	TRBD1	CASTLAYETGAYGYTF	TGTGCCAGCACCCTCGCTTATGAGACAGGGGCCTATGGCTACACCTTC
TRBV12-3/TRBV12-4	many	TRBJ1-5	14	NA	CASSSSRGNQPQHF	TGTGCCAGCAGTTCCTCACGGGGCAATCAGCCCCAGCATTTT
TRBV7-2	few	TRBJ2-4	13	NA	CASSRTSWAIQYF	TGTGCTAGCAGCCGTACTAGCTGGGCCATTCAGTACTTC
TRBV12-3/TRBV12-4	NA	TRBJ2-1	14	TRBD2	CASSEGGGAVEQFF	TGTGCCAGCAGTGAAGGCGGGGGGGCCGTTGAGCAGTTCTTC
TRBV20-1	many	TRBJ1-3	14	TRBD1	CSARVGGGGNTIYF	TGCAGTGCTAGAGTAGGGGGCGGTGGAAACACCATATATTTT
TRBV7-6	few	TRBJ2-3	13	NA	CASSPKDTDTQYF	TGTGCCAGCAGTCCAAAGGACACAGATACGCAGTATTTT
TRBV20-1	many	TRBJ2-3	14	NA	CSARSGTSTDTQYF	TGCAGTGCTAGGTCCGGCACTAGCACAGATACGCAGTATTTT
TRBV5-6	few	TRBJ2-7	16	TRBD1	CASSIPGTGKTYEQYF	TGTGCCAGCAGCATCCCCGGGACAGGGAAGACCTACGAGCAGTACTTC
TRBV11-2	NA	TRBJ2-6	20	TRBD1	CASSSTTGTGISSGANVLTF	TGTGCCAGCAGCTCGACCACCGGGACAGGGATTAGCTCTGGGGCCAACGTCCTGACTTTC
TRBV7-7	few	TRBJ2-5	15	NA	CASSTGLGGQETQYF	TGTGCCAGCAGCACAGGACTTGGGGGCCAAGAGACCCAGTACTTC
TRBV4-2	NA	TRBJ2-1	14	TRBD1	CASSQDRRGTEQFF	TGTGCCAGCAGCCAGGACAGGAGAGGGACTGAGCAGTTCTTC
TRBV5-1	few	TRBJ1-1	15	TRBD1	CASSIRQGAGTEAFF	TGCGCCAGCAGCATACGACAGGGGGCGGGAACTGAAGCTTTCTTT
TRBV11-2	NA	TRBJ1-3	15	NA	CASSLIRSSGNTIYF	TGTGCCAGCAGCTTAATACGAAGCTCTGGAAACACCATATATTTT
TRBV7-8	NA	TRBJ2-1	14	NA	CASSPRDPTNEQFF	TGTGCCAGCAGCCCTCGGGACCCCACGAATGAGCAGTTCTTC
TRBV6-2/TRBV6-3	NA	TRBJ2-3	13	NA	CASRNSYTDTQYF	TGTGCCAGCAGGAACTCCTACACAGATACGCAGTATTTT
TRBV6-1	few	TRBJ1-1	15	NA	CASSLDLGLNTEAFF	TGTGCCAGCAGCCTTGATCTGGGGCTGAACACTGAAGCTTTCTTT
TRBV5-1	NA	TRBJ2-5	16	NA	CASSFSDPGSGETQYF	TGCGCCAGCAGCTTTTCCGATCCGGGGTCAGGGGAGACCCAGTACTTC
TRBV6-4	NA	TRBJ1-5	13	NA	CASSEGAYQPQHF	TGTGCCAGCAGTGAAGGGGCTTATCAGCCCCAGCATTTT